Shown below are 9 T cell receptor beta chains from a single sample sequenced in a study of technical replicates of blood from four donors. Profiled with immunoSEQ multiplex PCR; TCRdb holds only in-frame clones, not every one. Of approximately 82,000 clones in the sample, under 96% were seen once. The sample taken for sequencing was T cells isolated from PBMCs. Receptors were obtained from a human donor in good health.

The V and J genes are TRBV28 and TRBJ1-2; D not certain. CDR1 is MDHEN and CDR2 is SYDVKM in the germline V gene. There are 11 residues in the CDR3. The CDR3 protein is CEVSLPRGYTF. CDR3 sequence (DNA): TGTGAAGTATCCCTCCCGAGAGGCTACACCTTC.

V usage is TRBV27 and J usage is TRBJ2-7, with D tentatively TRBD2 (7 bases). CDR1 MNHEY and CDR2 SMNVEV come from the germline V gene (reference sequence). Trimming took 8 bases from V and 2 from J, leaving 16 bases between them. The CDR3 length is 14 residues. The CDR3 nucleotides read TGTGCCAGCGGGGGAGGGGGAGCAGCCTACGAGCAGTACTTC. This gives the protein CASGGGGAAYEQYF.

The chain couples TRBV28 to TRBJ1-1, with 7 bases lining up with TRBD1. The germline V gene has CDR1 MDHEN and CDR2 SYDVKM. The CDR3 loop spans 14 amino acids. The V segment lost 5 bases and the J segment 0 bases; nucleotides outside the gene matches: 3. The CDR3 sequence is CASSRQGMNTEAFF. The CDR3 nucleotides are TGTGCCAGCAGTCGACAGGGTATGAACACTGAAGCTTTCTTT. The entire variable domain, with the rest obtained from reference TRBV28 and TRBJ1-1, is as follows: DVKVTQSSRYLVKRTGEKVFLECVQDMDHENMFWYRQDPGLGLRLIYFSYDVKMKEKGDIPEGYSVSREKKERFSLILESASTNQTSMYLCASSRQGMNTEAFFGQGTRLTVV.

The chain recombines TRBV28 with TRBJ1-5; TRBD1 matches at 7 bases. Trimming removed 6 bases from V and 3 bases from J; junction bases left unmatched: 5. Germline loops: CDR1 MDHEN, CDR2 SYDVKM. The CDR3 runs 14 residues. In nucleotides, the CDR3 is TGTGCCAGCAGCGGACAGGCGTCCAATCAGCCCCAGCATTTT. Amino acid sequence: CASSGQASNQPQHF.

V and J are TRBV6-5 and TRBJ2-3; 7 bases line up with TRBD2. The germline V gene encodes CDR1 MNHEY and CDR2 SVGAGI. This CDR3 is 15 amino acids long. The J segment lost 2 bases and the V segment lost 7 bases, leaving 9 bases of the junction unmatched. CDR3: CASKAAGAPTDTQYF. The CDR3 nucleotides read TGTGCCAGCAAGGCGGCGGGAGCCCCCACAGATACGCAGTATTTT.

The chain employs TRBV11-2 and TRBJ2-5, with TRBD2 as a possible D gene (6 bases). Trimming removed 1 base at V and 0 bases at J, with 12 bases between. CDR1 is SGHAT and CDR2 is FQNNGV in the germline V gene. The CDR3 runs 16 residues. The chain's CDR3 is CASSLVGGINQETQYF. The CDR3 DNA follows: TGTGCCAGCAGCTTAGTGGGCGGGATCAACCAAGAGACCCAGTACTTC.

The chain combines TRBV18 with TRBJ1-5, with D possibly TRBD1 on 6 matching bases. In germline, CDR1 is KGHSH, CDR2 LQKENI. V was trimmed by 4 bases and J by 3 bases, leaving 13 bases between them. The CDR3 has 15 amino acids. DNA of the CDR3: TGTGCCAGCTCACGCCTTGGACAGAACAATCAGCCCCAGCATTTT. Residues: CASSRLGQNNQPQHF.

V gene TRBV6-5 combines with J gene TRBJ2-2, with TRBD2 matching 8 bases. Germline V gives CDR1 MNHEY, CDR2 SVGAGI. The junction had 2 bases not matched to a gene; V was cut back by 5 bases and J by 6 bases. The CDR3 covers 13 residues. CDR3 region: CASSSGGPGELFF. DNA of the CDR3: TGTGCCAGCAGTAGCGGGGGCCCCGGGGAGCTGTTTTTT.

The J gene is TRBJ2-7, the V gene TRBV4-3, with D possibly matching TRBD2 (6 bases). CDR1 LGHNA and CDR2 YSLEER come from the germline V gene. V lost 5 bases and J lost 1, with 15 bases in between. The CDR3 has 15 residues. The CDR3 DNA is TGCGCCAGCAGCGCCGGGACTGGAGGGTCCTACGAGCAGTACTTC. It is translated as CASSAGTGGSYEQYF.